A selection of T cell receptor beta chains follows, all from one sample in a study of cytomegalovirus exposure and HLA in healthy donors. Generated by immunoSEQ multiplex PCR, the TCRdb table keeps only in-frame clones and is missing some. The sample totals about 60,000 clones; its top ten clones hold more than 2%. The source material was PBMCs. The receptors shown here come from a woman under 30 in good health and CMV-seronegative. CDR3s include the opening cysteine and the closing phenylalanine or tryptophan. The order of the fields is D gene, J gene, V gene, clone size, CDR3 DNA, CDR3 protein. The D gene is left open where the match is weak. Expanded clones get a size class; other rows say once, few or many, or leave the size out.

.	TRBJ1-1	TRBV2	.	TGTGCCAGGGACAGTCCGAACACTGAAGCTTTCTTT	CARDSPNTEAFF
.	TRBJ2-7	TRBV6-6	.	TGTGCCAGCAGACCGAATACCGCAGGGTCGTCTCGCGAGCAGTACTTC	CASRPNTAGSSREQYF
.	TRBJ1-2	TRBV7-2	.	TGTGCCAGCAGCCTCGCAGAGGGTGACTATGGCTACACCTTC	CASSLAEGDYGYTF
TRBD2	TRBJ2-3	TRBV5-1	.	TGCGCCAGCCAGGGCGGGAGCGAGGCAGATACGCAGTATTTT	CASQGGSEADTQYF
TRBD1	TRBJ1-2	TRBV28	.	TGTGCCAGCAGTTTCCCGGACAGGTATTATGGCTACACCTTC	CASSFPDRYYGYTF
TRBD1	TRBJ2-1	TRBV29-1	.	TGCAGCGGATCGGACAGGGTCCACTCCTACAATGAGCAGTTCTTC	CSGSDRVHSYNEQFF
.	TRBJ1-5	TRBV11-2	.	TGTGCCAGCAGCTTAAGCACTAGACAGCCCCAGCATTTT	CASSLSTRQPQHF
TRBD1	TRBJ2-3	TRBV6-1	medium-sized	TGTGCCAGCACAGCCGGGACAGGGCACACAGATACGCAGTATTTT	CASTAGTGHTDTQYF
TRBD2	TRBJ2-1	TRBV5-1	.	TGCGCCAGCAGCTTGGGTCTAGCGGGGGTCGATGAGCAGTTCTTC	CASSLGLAGVDEQFF
TRBD1	TRBJ1-5	TRBV4-2	.	TGTGCCAGCAGCCAAGTCACAGGGGAGGTTGGTGATCAGCCCCAGCATTTT	CASSQVTGEVGDQPQHF
.	TRBJ1-1	TRBV30	.	TGTGCCTGGAGTCAAGAGGTTCCCGTTTTGGATTTCTTT	CAWSQEVPVLDFF
.	TRBJ2-5	TRBV29-1	.	TGCAGCGTTGAAGATCCAGGGGGAGGTGAGACCCAGTACTTC	CSVEDPGGGETQYF
.	TRBJ1-2	TRBV6-1	.	TGTGCCAGCACGGTGGGGGCTTCCTATGGCTACACCTTC	CASTVGASYGYTF
.	TRBJ2-1	TRBV18	.	TGTGCCAGCTCACCACCCTCAACGGGAGCCGGAGGTGAGCAGTTCTTC	CASSPPSTGAGGEQFF
TRBD1	TRBJ1-2	TRBV18	.	TGTGCCAGCTCACTTCGGACAGGGAGTATCTATGGCTACACCTTC	CASSLRTGSIYGYTF
.	TRBJ2-2	TRBV18	.	TGTGCCAGCTCACCACCGATAGGGGCCGGGGAGCTGTTTTTT	CASSPPIGAGELFF
.	TRBJ2-7	TRBV7-2	.	TGTGCCAGCAGCTTTTCGCCAGAGATGACAGCCTACGAGCAGTACTTC	CASSFSPEMTAYEQYF
.	TRBJ1-6	TRBV6-5	.	TGTGCCAGCAGTCCCCACCTCCTCCGGGATTCACCCCTCCACTTT	CASSPHLLRDSPLHF
.	TRBJ2-7	TRBV7-2	.	TGTGCCAGCAGGTACCTTCAGGGTAGCTCCTACGAGCAGTACTTC	CASRYLQGSSYEQYF
.	TRBJ1-4	TRBV5-1	.	TGCGCCAGCAGCGGAAGAACAGGGACCCCTAATGAAAAACTGTTTTTT	CASSGRTGTPNEKLFF
TRBD2	TRBJ2-1	TRBV5-4	.	TGTGCCAGCAGATCCTTGGGGACTAGTAGCTACAATGAGCAGTTCTTC	CASRSLGTSSYNEQFF
.	TRBJ1-1	TRBV19	.	TGTGCCAGTAGTAGTTTGCAGTTCACTGAAGCTTTCTTT	CASSSLQFTEAFF
.	TRBJ2-7	TRBV7-2	.	TGTGCCAGCGTAAGCGGAACCTCCTACGAGCAGTACTTC	CASVSGTSYEQYF
.	TRBJ2-3	TRBV18	.	TGTGCCAGCTCACCAACTAGTCGCACAGATACGCAGTATTTT	CASSPTSRTDTQYF
.	TRBJ2-2	TRBV6-7	.	TGTGCCAGCAGTTACTACCTAGTCCGGGTCACCGGGGAGCTGTTTTTT	CASSYYLVRVTGELFF
TRBD2	TRBJ2-5	TRBV5-1	.	TGCGCCAGCAGCTTGGGGCCGACTAGCGGGAGGGTCCAAGAGACCCAGTACTTC	CASSLGPTSGRVQETQYF
TRBD1	TRBJ2-7	TRBV5-1	.	TGCGCCAGCAGCAATGGGACAACAGGGGCCTACGAGCAGTACTTC	CASSNGTTGAYEQYF
TRBD2	TRBJ2-7	TRBV9	.	TGTGCCAGCAGCGTCCTAGCGGGATCGTACGAGCAGTACTTC	CASSVLAGSYEQYF
TRBD2	TRBJ2-2	TRBV10-3	.	TGTGCCACTGAAAAGGGGACTAGCGGGAGCGGGACCGGGGAGCTGTTTTTT	CATEKGTSGSGTGELFF
TRBD1	TRBJ1-2	TRBV6-1	.	TGTGCCAGCAGTTCACAGGGGGCTGGGGGCTACACCTTC	CASSSQGAGGYTF
.	TRBJ1-1	TRBV6-1	.	TGTGCCAGCGGTTTTCCGGGGGACACTGAAGCTTTCTTT	CASGFPGDTEAFF
.	TRBJ1-1	TRBV12-2	.	TGTGCAAGTCGCTTAGGGACAGTGAACATTGAAGCTTTCTTT	CASRLGTVNIEAFF
TRBD2	TRBJ2-1	TRBV6-1	.	TGTGCCAGCAGTGAAGGTAGCGGGAGTTATAATGAGCAGTTCTTC	CASSEGSGSYNEQFF
TRBD1	TRBJ2-3	TRBV28	.	TGTGCCAGCAGTTCGTTTGGGACAGGGGGAGATACGCAGTATTTT	CASSSFGTGGDTQYF